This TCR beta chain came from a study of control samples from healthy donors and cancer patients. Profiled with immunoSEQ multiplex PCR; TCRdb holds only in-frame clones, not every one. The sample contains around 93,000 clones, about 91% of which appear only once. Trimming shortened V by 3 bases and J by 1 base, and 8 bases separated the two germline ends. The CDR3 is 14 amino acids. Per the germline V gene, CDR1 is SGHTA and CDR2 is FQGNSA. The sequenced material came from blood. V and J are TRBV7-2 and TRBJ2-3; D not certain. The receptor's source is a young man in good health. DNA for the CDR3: TGTGCCAGCAGCTTTCTTCATGGCACAGATACGCAGTATTTT. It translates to CASSFLHGTDTQYF.